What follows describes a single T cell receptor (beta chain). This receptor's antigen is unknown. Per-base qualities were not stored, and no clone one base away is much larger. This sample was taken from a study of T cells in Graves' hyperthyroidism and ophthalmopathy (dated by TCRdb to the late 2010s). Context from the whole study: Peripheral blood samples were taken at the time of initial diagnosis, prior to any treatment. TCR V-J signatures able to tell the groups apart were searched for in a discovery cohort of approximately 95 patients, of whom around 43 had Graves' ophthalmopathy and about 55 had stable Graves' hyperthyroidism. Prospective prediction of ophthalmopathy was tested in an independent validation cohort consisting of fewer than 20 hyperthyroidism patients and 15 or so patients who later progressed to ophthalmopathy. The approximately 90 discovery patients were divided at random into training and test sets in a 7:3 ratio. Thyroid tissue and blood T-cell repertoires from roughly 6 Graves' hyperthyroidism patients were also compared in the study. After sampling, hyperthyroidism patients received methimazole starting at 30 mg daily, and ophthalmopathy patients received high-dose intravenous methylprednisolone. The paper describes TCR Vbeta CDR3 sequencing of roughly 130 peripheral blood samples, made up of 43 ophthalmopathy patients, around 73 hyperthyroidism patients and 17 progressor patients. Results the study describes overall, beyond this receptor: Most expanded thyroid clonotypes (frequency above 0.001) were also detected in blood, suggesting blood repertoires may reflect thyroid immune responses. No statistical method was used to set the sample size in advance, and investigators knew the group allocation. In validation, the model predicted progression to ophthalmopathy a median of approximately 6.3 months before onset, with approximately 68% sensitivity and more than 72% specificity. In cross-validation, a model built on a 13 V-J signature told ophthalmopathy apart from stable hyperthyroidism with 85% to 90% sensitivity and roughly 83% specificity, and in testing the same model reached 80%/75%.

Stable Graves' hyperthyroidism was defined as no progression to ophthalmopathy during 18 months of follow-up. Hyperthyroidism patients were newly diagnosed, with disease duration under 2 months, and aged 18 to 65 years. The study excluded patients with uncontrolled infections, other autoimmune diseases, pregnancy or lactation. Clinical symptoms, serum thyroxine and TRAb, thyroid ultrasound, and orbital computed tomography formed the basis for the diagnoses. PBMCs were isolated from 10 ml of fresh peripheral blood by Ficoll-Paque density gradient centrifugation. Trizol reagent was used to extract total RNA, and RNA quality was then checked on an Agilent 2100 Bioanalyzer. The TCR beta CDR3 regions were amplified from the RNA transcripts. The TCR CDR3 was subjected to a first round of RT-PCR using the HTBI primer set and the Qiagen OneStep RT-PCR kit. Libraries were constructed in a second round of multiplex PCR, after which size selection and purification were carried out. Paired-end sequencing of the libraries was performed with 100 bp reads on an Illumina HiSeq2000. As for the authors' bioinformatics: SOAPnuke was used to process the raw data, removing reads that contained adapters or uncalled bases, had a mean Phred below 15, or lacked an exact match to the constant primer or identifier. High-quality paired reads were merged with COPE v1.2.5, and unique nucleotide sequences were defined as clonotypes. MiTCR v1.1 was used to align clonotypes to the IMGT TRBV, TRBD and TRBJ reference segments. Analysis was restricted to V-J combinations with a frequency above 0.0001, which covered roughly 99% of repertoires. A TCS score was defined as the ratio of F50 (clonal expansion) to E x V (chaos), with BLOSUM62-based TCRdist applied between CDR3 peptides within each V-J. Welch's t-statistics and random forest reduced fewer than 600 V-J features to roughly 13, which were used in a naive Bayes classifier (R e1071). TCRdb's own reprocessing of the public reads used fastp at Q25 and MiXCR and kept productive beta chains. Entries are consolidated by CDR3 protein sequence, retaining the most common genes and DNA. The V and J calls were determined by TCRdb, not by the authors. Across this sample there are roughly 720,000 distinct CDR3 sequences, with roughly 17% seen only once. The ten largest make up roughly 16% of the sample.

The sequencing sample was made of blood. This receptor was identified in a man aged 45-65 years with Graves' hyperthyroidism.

The CDR3 protein sequence reads: CASSLEAAGTDTQYF. The sequenced DNA is TGTGCCAGCAGCCTCGAGGCGGCGGGCACAGATACGCAGTATTTT. Recombination connected TRBV3-1 to TRBJ2-3, with no confident D gene call. Deletion took 4 bases off V and 1 base off J, with a span of 12 bases between the germline ends. From its cysteine to its phenylalanine, the CDR3 spans 15 amino acids. The retained sequence is limited to the CDR3, 45 bases, with the frame set at the first base. Sequences LGHDT (CDR1) and YNNKEL (CDR2) are obtained from the germline V gene (reference sequence).